What follows is one T cell receptor beta chain and its context. The antigen is undetermined. This sample is drawn from a study of cytomegalovirus exposure and HLA in healthy donors. Study observations and caveats: A later analysis showed HLA-associated TCR beta chains outstripping equally common others in clonal expansion. The investigators catalogued some 160 TCR beta chains as cytomegalovirus-associated.

The PCR ran on 60 Vbeta and 13 Jbeta primers. Measured with immunoSEQ multiplex PCR; TCRdb has only the in-frame clones, and not every one. The table includes 200,000 or so clones, 87% detected once. V shed 8 bases and J 2 bases; nucleotides not matched to a gene: 4. In germline, CDR1 is SNHLY, CDR2 FYNNEI. CDR3 size: 13 residues. Sequencing was done on a sample of PBMCs. This sequence was found in a girl under three years old in good health and CMV-seronegative. The chain joins TRBV2 to TRBJ2-3; 7 bases match TRBD2. CDR3 in amino acids: CASFRDYTDTQYF. In nucleotides, the CDR3 is TGTGCCAGCTTCCGGGACTACACAGATACGCAGTATTTT.